Given below is one TCR beta chain in context. This CDR3 has 18 amino acids. V gave up 4 bases and J gave up 1 base, with 22 bases separating them. CDR1 SGDLS and CDR2 YYNGEE come from the germline V gene. The data stem from a study of blood T cell repertoires in COVID-19. Whole-study context: From T cells, B-cell-depleted T cells, or PBMCs came the material, which was cDNA or gDNA.

Original processing notes: Nucleated cell counts were estimated from reference gene primer amplification. Sequencing used immunoSEQ multiplex PCR; TCRdb keeps in-frame clones, though not all of them. That table supplies the V and J calls and clone size; D and trimming were determined from the DNA. The table includes 71,000 or so clones, roughly 82% detected once. The V call is TRBV9, the J call TRBJ2-3; possible D gene TRBD2, 7 bases. The sample consisted of peripheral blood. The receptor comes from a man aged 50 to 60 with acute or convalescent COVID-19. Here the CDR3 DNA reads TGTGCCAGCAGCCCGAGGGGGGGACTCCCCCCGGGCACAGATACGCAGTATTTT. Translated, it gives CASSPRGGLPPGTDTQYF.